This T cell receptor (beta chain) appears in the sequencing data of a study of human T cells and chemical hapten exposure (dated by TCRdb to 2020 to 2022). Regarding the complete study: For sensitization, 2% DPC in acetone was applied to an approximately 2 cm by approximately 2 cm area of upper inner arm skin. Weekly therapeutic DPC doses were additionally applied to the scalp of patients throughout the roughly 22-week study period. Patch testing on the upper back used Finn chambers containing 0.01% DPC, with scoring done after 6 days according to International Contact Dermatitis Research Group standards. The patient cohort, mostly female, included alopecia areata with under or over 50% scalp involvement, alopecia totalis and alopecia universalis. The libraries were sequenced as a pool, and the TCR yield per sample differed mostly because of small variations in library volumes within the pool. This study followed changes in the peripheral blood TCR repertoire in vivo during primary and secondary sensitization of alopecia patients to the hapten diphenylcyclopropenone (DPC). Blood samples were taken from patients before sensitization (week 0) and at 2, 6 and about 24 weeks after DPC sensitization. Blood for TCR sequencing was provided by twenty-nine alopecia patients at one to four time points (pre-sensitization, 2, 6 and 24 weeks).

What the study reported, not specific to this receptor: Because every patient had alopecia, a presumed autoimmune disease, the patients' immune response might differ from that of healthy individuals. DPC sensitization did not change how many TCRs were above 1 in 1000 frequency, and no evidence was found of alterations in global repertoire structure. Expanded TCRs formed significantly more large CDR3 similarity clusters than pre-sensitization or healthy control sets, consistent with antigen-driven responses. A positive correlation was found between the number of PT1 expanded TCRs and patch test score, with significance reached at thresholds 8, 16 and 32 but not 4. Repeated subsampling changed both the strength of the expansion versus patch-test correlation and the threshold at which the correlation became significant.

Notes on this clonotype: Its antigen is unknown. There are no base qualities to consult, and no much larger clone falls within one base.

In light of the paper, this sample's time point label describes: patch test 2, 6 weeks after DPC sensitization. Per the publication, the treatment or condition label means: therapeutic diphenylcyclopropenone sensitization with weekly scalp DPC. At each patch-test visit, blood was drawn before the patch test was applied. To be eligible, patients had to be aged 18 to 70, diagnosed with alopecia and judged suitable for DPC therapy, while pregnant patients were excluded. Total RNA was isolated from unfractionated whole blood collected in Tempus Blood RNA tubes. The method was RACE. Sequencer: NextSeq 500. During library preparation, unique molecular identifiers were attached to individual cDNA molecules so that TCRs could be counted in a quantitative, reproducible way. For every blood RNA sample, sequencing covered both the TCR alpha and TCR beta chains. The authors processed their data as follows. Samples had a median of about 96,000 TCRs, with a range from roughly 23,224 to 700,000. V, J and CDR3 annotation of the TCR reads was carried out using the Decombinator software suite. For the PS versus PT1 abundance plots, all samples were subsampled to the same number of TCRs (28,000). Expanded TCRs were defined as absent before sensitization and observed at least eight times at the 2-week time point. TCRdb applied fastp at Q25 and MiXCR to the public reads, then kept only in-frame beta chains. A single entry per CDR3 protein holds the most common genes and DNA from its merged rows. The V and J calls, along with clone size, are taken from TCRdb and not from the paper's own processing. This sample gives about 85,000 distinct CDR3 sequences in total; under 14% of them show up just once. About 1.4% of the sample rests with the top ten.

Taken from cysteine to phenylalanine, the CDR3 has 15 residues. Only the CDR3 region is kept as DNA, spanning 45 bases read in frame from base 1. Here V drops 1 base and J drops 11 bases, and the junction holds 12 bases not matched to any gene. The receptor chain draws on TRBV12-3 or TRBV12-4 and TRBJ1-2; 8 nucleotides in the junction match TRBD1. This receptor was taken from a man in his late teens or twenties with alopecia areata. Some clones in this sample may be carry-over from other donors' samples. The source was whole blood, collected in connection with sensitization to the hapten diphenylcyclopropenone (DPC). The CDR3 region has the sequence CASSLGTGTGRLYTF. The sequenced DNA: TGTGCCAGCAGTTTAGGCACCGGGACAGGAAGATTGTACACCTTC.